The rows below give T cell receptor beta chains drawn from one sample of a study of technical replicates of blood from several donors. The protocol was immunoSEQ multiplex PCR, while the TCRdb copy is restricted to in-frame clones and leaves out a portion. The sample holds more than 55,000 clones, approximately 93% seen once. Input material: PBMCs. These receptors all stem from a human donor in good health. Some clones in this sample may be carry-over from other donors' samples. Each CDR3 is given with its conserved first and last residue. A D gene is named only where the DNA matches it firmly. Clone size is shown for a subset of rows, as once, few, many or a class of expanded clone.

v_gene: TRBV5-8
abundance: NA
d_gene: NA
j_gene: TRBJ2-2
CDR3nt: TGTGCCAGCAGCTTTGAGACCGGGGAGCTGTTTTTT
CDR3aa: CASSFETGELFF

v_gene: TRBV29-1
abundance: NA
d_gene: TRBD2
j_gene: TRBJ2-3
CDR3nt: TGCAGCCTATCGGGGGGGGGACGCACAGATACGCAGTATTTT
CDR3aa: CSLSGGGRTDTQYF

v_gene: TRBV30
abundance: NA
d_gene: NA
j_gene: TRBJ2-3
CDR3nt: TGTGCCTGGAACCCGGGACTACACACAGGGGATACGCAGTATTTT
CDR3aa: CAWNPGLHTGDTQYF

v_gene: TRBV6-5
abundance: NA
d_gene: NA
j_gene: TRBJ2-7
CDR3nt: TGTGCCAGCAGTTACGAGGGACTGCCCTACGAGCAGTACTTC
CDR3aa: CASSYEGLPYEQYF

v_gene: TRBV4-3
abundance: NA
d_gene: TRBD2
j_gene: TRBJ2-7
CDR3nt: TGCGCCAGCAGCCACAGACTAGCGGGGGGATACGAGCAGTACTTC
CDR3aa: CASSHRLAGGYEQYF

v_gene: TRBV15
abundance: many
d_gene: NA
j_gene: TRBJ1-2
CDR3nt: TGTGCCACCAGCTACAAAGGTCCAGGAGGCTACACCTTC
CDR3aa: CATSYKGPGGYTF

v_gene: TRBV27
abundance: NA
d_gene: TRBD2
j_gene: TRBJ2-1
CDR3nt: TGTGCCAGCAGTTCAGGGACTAGCGGGAAAGGCTATGAGCAGTTCTTC
CDR3aa: CASSSGTSGKGYEQFF

v_gene: TRBV6-6
abundance: once
d_gene: TRBD1
j_gene: TRBJ2-7
CDR3nt: TGTGCCAGCAGGGGACAGAGTAAAACCTACGAGCAGTACTTC
CDR3aa: CASRGQSKTYEQYF

v_gene: TRBV25-1
abundance: NA
d_gene: TRBD2
j_gene: TRBJ2-2
CDR3nt: TGTGCCAGCAGTGGGGGGACTAGCGGGAACACCGGGGAGCTGTTTTTT
CDR3aa: CASSGGTSGNTGELFF

v_gene: TRBV7-3
abundance: NA
d_gene: NA
j_gene: TRBJ2-7
CDR3nt: TGTGCCAGCAGCTTATGGACGGGATTCGAGCAGTACTTC
CDR3aa: CASSLWTGFEQYF

v_gene: TRBV9
abundance: many
d_gene: NA
j_gene: TRBJ2-5
CDR3nt: TGTGCCAGCAGCACACCCGAGGAGTATTCGGAGACCCAGTACTTC
CDR3aa: CASSTPEEYSETQYF

v_gene: TRBV6-5
abundance: NA
d_gene: NA
j_gene: TRBJ1-2
CDR3nt: TGTGCCAGCACCGGTGGAGGGGGCTACACCTTC
CDR3aa: CASTGGGGYTF

v_gene: TRBV4-3
abundance: NA
d_gene: NA
j_gene: TRBJ2-7
CDR3nt: TGCGCCAGCAGCCAAGATAGTGGAGGTTCCTACGAGCAGTACTTC
CDR3aa: CASSQDSGGSYEQYF

v_gene: TRBV6-5
abundance: NA
d_gene: NA
j_gene: TRBJ2-7
CDR3nt: TGTGCCAGCAGTTATCCAGGACAGACCCACGAGCAGTACTTC
CDR3aa: CASSYPGQTHEQYF

v_gene: TRBV19
abundance: NA
d_gene: TRBD2
j_gene: TRBJ2-3
CDR3nt: TGTGCCAGTAGAACTAGCGGGGGACCAGATACGCAGTATTTT
CDR3aa: CASRTSGGPDTQYF

v_gene: TRBV2
abundance: NA
d_gene: TRBD1
j_gene: TRBJ2-7
CDR3nt: TGTGCCAGCATTATTGACAGGGGATACGAGCAGTACTTC
CDR3aa: CASIIDRGYEQYF

v_gene: TRBV7-8
abundance: NA
d_gene: NA
j_gene: TRBJ1-5
CDR3nt: TGTGCCAGCAGCTTAGTTCGTTCCGGGCAGCCCCAGCATTTT
CDR3aa: CASSLVRSGQPQHF

v_gene: TRBV5-1
abundance: NA
d_gene: NA
j_gene: TRBJ1-4
CDR3nt: TGCGCCAGCAGCCCCACAGGTGGCGAAGGAAAACTGTTTTTT
CDR3aa: CASSPTGGEGKLFF

v_gene: TRBV5-1
abundance: NA
d_gene: TRBD2
j_gene: TRBJ2-5
CDR3nt: TGCGCCAGCAGCTTGACTAGCGGGATCCCAGAGACCCAGTACTTC
CDR3aa: CASSLTSGIPETQYF

v_gene: TRBV29-1
abundance: NA
d_gene: NA
j_gene: TRBJ2-3
CDR3nt: TGCAGCGCCCTAGGTTACACAGATACGCAGTATTTT
CDR3aa: CSALGYTDTQYF

v_gene: TRBV5-1
abundance: NA
d_gene: TRBD1
j_gene: TRBJ2-6
CDR3nt: TGCGCCACGACAGACTTGGGACAGGGGGCGGGAGGGGCCAACGTCCTGACTTTC
CDR3aa: CATTDLGQGAGGANVLTF

v_gene: TRBV11-1
abundance: NA
d_gene: NA
j_gene: TRBJ2-5
CDR3nt: TGTGCCAGCAGCCGGAGGGACTCACAAGAGACCCAGTACTTC
CDR3aa: CASSRRDSQETQYF

v_gene: TRBV7-8
abundance: NA
d_gene: NA
j_gene: TRBJ1-5
CDR3nt: TGTGCCAGCAGCTTCGGGTGGGGGGGCGGCAATCAGCCCCAGCATTTT
CDR3aa: CASSFGWGGGNQPQHF

v_gene: TRBV11-2
abundance: NA
d_gene: NA
j_gene: TRBJ2-7
CDR3nt: TGTGCCAGCAGCTTACCGGGCTCCTACGAGCAGTACTTC
CDR3aa: CASSLPGSYEQYF

v_gene: TRBV6-5
abundance: NA
d_gene: NA
j_gene: TRBJ2-1
CDR3nt: TGTGCCAGCAGTTACTCAGGAGCGAATGGTGAGCAGTTCTTC
CDR3aa: CASSYSGANGEQFF

v_gene: TRBV23-1
abundance: once
d_gene: TRBD2
j_gene: TRBJ2-7
CDR3nt: TGCGCCAGCAGTCAACCGATAGCGGGTTGCTCCTACGAGCAGTACTTC
CDR3aa: CASSQPIAGCSYEQYF

v_gene: TRBV7-9
abundance: NA
d_gene: TRBD2
j_gene: TRBJ2-7
CDR3nt: TGTGCCAGCAGCTTAGGCGGGAGGTACGAGCAGTACTTC
CDR3aa: CASSLGGRYEQYF

v_gene: TRBV7-6
abundance: NA
d_gene: NA
j_gene: TRBJ2-2
CDR3nt: TGTGCCAGCAGCTTAAGAGGAGGGACAGAGAACACCGGGGAGCTGTTTTTT
CDR3aa: CASSLRGGTENTGELFF

v_gene: TRBV13
abundance: many
d_gene: TRBD2
j_gene: TRBJ2-1
CDR3nt: TGTGCCAGCAGCTTTGGGGGGGGTGGGTACAATGAGCAGTTCTTC
CDR3aa: CASSFGGGGYNEQFF

v_gene: TRBV7-8
abundance: NA
d_gene: NA
j_gene: TRBJ2-7
CDR3nt: TGTGCCAGCAGCTTAGCGAAGTGGGAGATGAGCTCCTACGAGCAGTACTTC
CDR3aa: CASSLAKWEMSSYEQYF

v_gene: TRBV9
abundance: NA
d_gene: NA
j_gene: TRBJ2-3
CDR3nt: TGTGCCAGCAGCAGGACTAGCACAGATACGCAGTATTTT
CDR3aa: CASSRTSTDTQYF

v_gene: TRBV4-2
abundance: NA
d_gene: TRBD2
j_gene: TRBJ2-7
CDR3nt: TGTGCCAGCAGCCAAGACCTGACTGGGCCCCCCACGGGACTAGCGGGACCCGAGCAGTACTTC
CDR3aa: CASSQDLTGPPTGLAGPEQYF

v_gene: TRBV27
abundance: NA
d_gene: NA
j_gene: TRBJ2-5
CDR3nt: TGTGCCAGCAGTTCCCCCAACCGGGACAAAAAGACCCAGTACTTC
CDR3aa: CASSSPNRDKKTQYF

v_gene: TRBV29-1
abundance: NA
d_gene: NA
j_gene: TRBJ2-5
CDR3nt: TGCAGCGCCAAGCACCAAGAGACCCAGTACTTC
CDR3aa: CSAKHQETQYF

v_gene: TRBV7-6
abundance: NA
d_gene: TRBD1
j_gene: TRBJ1-1
CDR3nt: TGTGCCAGCAGCTCGAGACAGGGGGCGGACACTGAAGCTTTCTTT
CDR3aa: CASSSRQGADTEAFF